These T cell receptor beta chains were read from a single sample in a study of blood T cell repertoires in COVID-19. Measured with immunoSEQ multiplex PCR; TCRdb has only the in-frame clones, and not every one. The sample contains around 200,000 clones, 70% to 90% of which appear only once. The sample consisted of peripheral blood. Receptors originate from a human donor with active or convalescent COVID-19. The donor label of this sample is uncertain. Both conserved end residues are part of each CDR3. The order of the fields is D gene, V gene, J gene, clone size, CDR3 protein, CDR3 DNA. D genes are given only for firm matches. Clone size, where shown, is once, few, many, or a class for clones that have expanded.

.	TRBV6-5	TRBJ1-1	.	CASDFREIVLEAFF	TGTGCCAGCGACTTCAGGGAAATCGTCCTTGAAGCTTTCTTT
.	TRBV29-1	TRBJ2-2	.	CSVSQGNTGELFF	TGCAGCGTTTCACAGGGGAACACCGGGGAGCTGTTTTTT
TRBD1	TRBV5-5	TRBJ2-3	.	CASSRTGVSDTQYF	TGTGCCAGCAGCAGGACAGGGGTTTCCGATACGCAGTATTTT
TRBD2	TRBV9	TRBJ2-5	many	CASSVGTMGETQYF	TGTGCCAGCAGCGTCGGGACTATGGGAGAGACCCAGTACTTC
TRBD2	TRBV30	TRBJ2-3	.	CAWDGLAGDTQYF	TGTGCCTGGGACGGACTAGCGGGAGATACGCAGTATTTT
TRBD1	TRBV12-5	TRBJ2-7	.	CASERNRGRADEQYF	TGTGCTAGTGAAAGGAACAGGGGGCGCGCAGACGAGCAGTACTTC
TRBD2	TRBV11-2	TRBJ2-4	once	CASSFQGAGGKNIQYF	TGTGCCAGCAGCTTCCAAGGCGCGGGAGGGAAAAACATTCAGTACTTC
.	TRBV4-3	TRBJ2-7	once	CASSQGAARTYEQYF	TGCGCCAGCAGCCAGGGGGCTGCGAGGACCTACGAGCAGTACTTC
.	TRBV1	TRBJ2-3	.	CTRTLILPSTDTQYF	TGCACCAGGACTCTGATCCTACCGTCCACAGATACGCAGTATTTT
.	TRBV6-1	TRBJ2-1	once	CASSEWAFGEQFF	TGTGCCAGCAGTGAATGGGCCTTCGGTGAGCAGTTCTTC
.	TRBV7-8	TRBJ2-5	many	CASSSMFGASDQETQYF	TGTGCCAGCAGCTCAATGTTCGGGGCTAGCGACCAAGAGACCCAGTACTTC
.	TRBV28	TRBJ1-2	.	CASSLRSPDYGYTF	TGTGCCAGCAGTTTACGTTCTCCTGACTATGGCTACACCTTC
.	TRBV15	TRBJ1-2	.	CATSRDQYGYTF	TGTGCCACCAGCAGAGATCAATATGGCTACACCTTC
TRBD2	TRBV5-6	TRBJ2-1	few	CASSSPTVRTSGNEQFF	TGTGCCAGCAGCTCCCCGACAGTCCGGACTAGCGGGAATGAGCAGTTCTTC